The 20 T cell receptor beta chains in this list originate from one sample, sequenced in a study of blood T cells in healthy people across ages. PCR was performed a second time for roughly 7 to 11 cycles using a sample-barcoded 5' primer and a J-beta primer mix. One entry per CDR3 protein results from TCRdb running MiXCR on the 5' RACE reads. This sample has about 1.6 million distinct CDR3 sequences, with roughly a third found just once. The sequenced sample consisted of blood. The receptors stem from a woman aged 25-40 years in good health.

The V and J genes are TRBV7-2 and TRBJ2-5, with D perhaps TRBD2 (5 bases). CDR3 size: 14 residues. Looked up from germline, CDR1 is SGHTA and CDR2 is FQGNSA. The V end was cut by 4 bases, the J end by 5 bases, with 14 bases between. The CDR3: CASSSSKWRETQYF. Written as DNA, the CDR3 is TGTGCCAGCAGCTCCTCCAAGTGGAGGGAGACCCAGTACTTC.

This clonotype was seen more than once but under ten times. The genes are TRBV20-1 and TRBJ2-5; 15 bases are shared with TRBD2. From germline, CDR1 is DFQATT and CDR2 SNEGSKA (reference sequence). This CDR3 is built from 16 residues. Germline trimming cut 0 bases from V and 9 bases from J; bases unmatched to any gene: 8. The CDR3 region has the DNA TGCAGTGCTAGAGAGGGACTAGCGGGGGGCAAGAGACCCCAGTACTTC. It encodes CSAREGLAGGKRPQYF.

This clonotype was counted only a few times. This chain uses TRBV7-8 with TRBJ2-3, with D tentatively TRBD2 (5 bases). V was shortened by 2 bases and J by 4 bases, with 16 bases between the two germline ends. Germline lookup yields CDR1 SGHVS and CDR2 FQNEAQ. CDR3 length: 16 residues. CDR3 loop: CASSLMFGVGADTQYF. CDR3 nucleotide sequence: TGTGCCAGCAGCTTAATGTTCGGGGTCGGGGCAGATACGCAGTATTTT. Supplemented by reference TRBV7-8 and TRBJ2-3, the full variable domain reads GAGVSQSPRYKVAKRGQDVALRCDPISGHVSLFWYQQALGQGPEFLTYFQNEAQLDKSGLPSDRFFAERPEGSVSTLKIQRTQQEDSAVYLCASSLMFGVGADTQYFGPGTRLTVL.

This clonotype was detected only a few times. This rearrangement joins TRBV28 to TRBJ2-4; weak D call: TRBD1 (5 bases). The closer fit of TRBJ2-7 to the DNA end suggests the J call may be wrong. CDR1 and CDR2 (germline): MDHEN, SYDVKM. The CDR3 is made up of 14 amino acids. Here the CDR3 reads CASSLQDTFYEQYF. The DNA for the CDR3 is TGTGCCAGCAGTTTACAGGACACCTTTTACGAGCAGTACTTC.

This clonotype showed up just a few times. CDR3 amino acids: CASSLNGSPSDTQYF. CDR3 DNA sequence: TGTGCCAGCAGTTTGAACGGGAGCCCCTCAGATACGCAGTATTTT. This chain connects TRBV2 to TRBJ2-3, with D possibly TRBD2 on 6 matching bases. The CDR3 extends over 15 amino acids. Germline V lookup: CDR1 SNHLY, CDR2 FYNNEI. Trimming pared 5 bases from V and 4 bases from J, leaving 16 bases between.

This clonotype has just one count. The V call is TRBV30, the J call TRBJ1-5; 7 positions agree with TRBD1. CDR1 is GTSNPN, CDR2 SVGIG, per germline (reference sequence). V shed 3 bases and J 4 bases; nucleotides not matched to a gene: 12. The CDR3 covers 16 residues. The CDR3 bases are TGTGCCTGGAGGGGTGCGCCCGGGACAGCAAATCAGCCCCAGCATTTT. It yields the protein CAWRGAPGTANQPQHF.

This chain uses TRBV29-1 with TRBJ2-7; 10 bases agree with TRBD1. CDR1 and CDR2 from the germline V gene are SQVTM and ANQGSEA. The CDR3 sequence is 13 residues long. With V trimmed by 3 bases and J by 4 bases, 3 bases remained unmatched. CDR3 in amino acids: CSVERDRGYEQYF. The CDR3 DNA sequence: TGCAGCGTTGAGCGGGACAGGGGATACGAGCAGTACTTC.

This chain links TRBV5-5 with TRBJ1-2; D is unresolved. V was shortened by 0 bases and J by 5 bases, with 8 bases between the two germline ends. Germline CDR1 SGHKS, CDR2 YYEKEE (reference sequence). The CDR3 sequence is 13 residues long. CDR3: CASSLAPEYGYTF. Written as DNA, the CDR3 is TGTGCCAGCAGCTTGGCCCCAGAGTATGGCTACACCTTC.

This clonotype was observed at least ten times. V is TRBV4-1 and J is TRBJ2-3; 7 positions agree with TRBD1. The V gene end was trimmed by 4 bases and the J gene end by 4 bases; junction bases not matched to a gene: 8. CDR1 is MGHRA, CDR2 YSYEKL, per germline. The CDR3 runs 15 residues. Here the CDR3 DNA reads TGCGCCAGCAGCCGTCACAGGGGCCCGGCAGATACGCAGTATTTT. Translation: CASSRHRGPADTQYF.

The chain links TRBV6-6 to TRBJ2-5; tentatively, D is TRBD2 (5 bases). The DNA end is more similar to TRBJ2-7, so the J call may be wrong. The CDR3 has 14 amino acids. Germline CDR1 is MNHNY and CDR2 is SVGAGI (reference sequence). The DNA for the CDR3 is TGTGCCAGCAGTTACCTCGGGATCAAGAACGAGCAGTACTTC. It specifies CASSYLGIKNEQYF.

This chain connects TRBV9 to TRBJ2-2; 12 positions agree with TRBD2. Germline V lookup: CDR1 SGDLS, CDR2 YYNGEE. This CDR3 is built from 17 residues. V lost 6 bases, J lost 2 bases, and 8 bases stayed unmatched. CDR3 DNA sequence: TGTGCCAGCAACCGACTAGCGGGGGAACCTAACACCGGGGAGCTGTTTTTT. As protein: CASNRLAGEPNTGELFF.

This clonotype was seen more than once but under ten times. The chain carries TRBV29-1 and TRBJ1-1; 7 bases are shared with TRBD1. The V gene end was trimmed by 6 bases and the J gene end by 1 base; junction bases not matched to a gene: 8. Germline CDR1 SQVTM, CDR2 ANQGSEA. CDR3 size: 14 residues. CDR3 in DNA: TGCAGCGTGGAGCGGACAGGATCGAACACTGAAGCTTTCTTT. It codes for CSVERTGSNTEAFF.

This clonotype was seen only a few times. This rearrangement joins TRBV5-4 to TRBJ2-1; D might be TRBD1 (6 bases). Germline V gene sequence: CDR1 SGHNT, CDR2 YYREEE (reference sequence). The V end lost 5 bases, the J end lost 3 bases, and 9 bases lay between the germline ends. The CDR3 runs 13 residues. The DNA for the CDR3 is TGTGCCAGCAGGGACAGCCACTACAATGAGCAGTTCTTC. Protein product: CASRDSHYNEQFF.

This clonotype appeared many times. This sequence joins TRBV20-1 and TRBJ2-1, with D possibly TRBD2 on 6 matching bases. V shed 5 bases and J shed 1 base, with 9 bases lying between them. The length of the CDR3 is 13 residues. Per the germline V gene, CDR1 is DFQATT and CDR2 is SNEGSKA (reference sequence). The CDR3 is CSAPGTSYNEQFF. The CDR3, as DNA: TGCAGTGCTCCTGGGACTTCCTACAATGAGCAGTTCTTC.

This clonotype was seen just once. The junction differs from germline at one of its ends, possibly a read error. The V call is TRBV20-1, the J call TRBJ1-5, with 10 bases matching TRBD1. Germline loops: CDR1 DFQATT, CDR2 SNEGSKA (reference sequence). The CDR3 contains 16 residues. CDR3 sequence (DNA): TGCAATGCTAGAGAATCGGGACAGGGGCACAATCAGCCCCAGCATTTT. Its translation: CNARESGQGHNQPQHF.

This clonotype has a handful of counts. The genes are TRBV27 and TRBJ2-3; 9 positions match TRBD2. Unmatched junction bases numbered 10, after V lost 3 bases and J lost 6 bases. This CDR3 has 16 residues. Germline V CDR1 and CDR2: MNHEY, SMNVEV (reference sequence). The CDR3 DNA sequence: TGTGCCAGCAGTTTGACGTTCGGTAGCGGGAGCGATACGCAGTATTTT. Its protein product is CASSLTFGSGSDTQYF.

The chain combines TRBV6-6 with TRBJ1-3, with D perhaps TRBD1 (6 bases). Germline values: CDR1 MNHNY, CDR2 SVGAGI (reference sequence). Trimming cost V 4 bases and J 1 base, with 11 bases left between them. The CDR3 sequence is 15 residues long. This CDR3 reads CASSSTGSSGNTIYF. In nucleotides, the CDR3 is TGTGCCAGCAGTTCTACAGGGTCATCTGGAAACACCATATATTTT.

This rearrangement joins TRBV29-1 to TRBJ1-1; D may be TRBD1 (5 bases). CDR1 is SQVTM and CDR2 is ANQGSEA in the germline V gene. V lost 4 bases, J lost 2 bases, and 11 bases lay in between. The CDR3 has 13 amino acids. The CDR3 DNA sequence: TGCAGCGTTGTAGGGGTCGATAACACTGAAGCTTTCTTT. This codes for CSVVGVDNTEAFF.

This clonotype has only a few counts. V is TRBV10-3 and J is TRBJ1-2; maybe TRBD1 (6 bases). The CDR3 has 14 residues. CDR1 is ENHRY and CDR2 is SYGVKD in the germline V gene. Trimming took off 3 bases at V and 5 bases at J, with 13 bases between the two ends. The chain's CDR3 is CAISDEVQGYGYTF. CDR3 nucleotides: TGTGCCATCAGTGATGAGGTACAGGGTTATGGCTACACCTTC.

In its sample, this clonotype was seen a few times. CDR3 sequence: CASGYREGNVLTF. DNA of the CDR3: TGTGCCAGCGGCTACCGGGAGGGCAACGTCCTGACTTTC. The rearrangement joins TRBV2 to TRBJ2-6; 8 positions match TRBD2. Per the germline V gene, CDR1 is SNHLY and CDR2 is FYNNEI. Unmatched junction bases numbered 6, after V lost 8 bases and J lost 9 bases. CDR3 length: 13 residues.